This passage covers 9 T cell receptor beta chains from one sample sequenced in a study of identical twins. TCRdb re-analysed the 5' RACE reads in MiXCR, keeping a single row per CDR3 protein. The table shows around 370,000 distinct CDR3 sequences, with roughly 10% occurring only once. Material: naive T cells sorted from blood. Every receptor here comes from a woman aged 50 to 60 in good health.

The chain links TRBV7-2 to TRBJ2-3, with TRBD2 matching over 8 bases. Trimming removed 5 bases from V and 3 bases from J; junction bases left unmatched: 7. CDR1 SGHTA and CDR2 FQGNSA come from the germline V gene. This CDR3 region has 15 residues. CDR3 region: CASSPRTSSTDTQYF. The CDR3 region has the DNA TGTGCCAGCAGCCCCCGGACTAGCAGTACAGATACGCAGTATTTT.

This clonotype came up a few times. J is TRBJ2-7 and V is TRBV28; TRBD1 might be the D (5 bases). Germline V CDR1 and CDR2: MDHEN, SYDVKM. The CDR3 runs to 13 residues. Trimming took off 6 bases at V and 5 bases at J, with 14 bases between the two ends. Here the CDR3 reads CASSQGSADEQYV. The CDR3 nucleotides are TGTGCCAGCAGCCAGGGTTCAGCAGACGAGCAGTACGTC.

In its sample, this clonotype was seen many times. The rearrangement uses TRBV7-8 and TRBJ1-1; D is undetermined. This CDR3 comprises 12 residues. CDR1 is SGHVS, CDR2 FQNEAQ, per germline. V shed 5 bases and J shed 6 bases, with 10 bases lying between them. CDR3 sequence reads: CASSPIGPEAFF. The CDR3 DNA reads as TGTGCCAGCAGCCCAATTGGTCCTGAAGCTTTCTTT. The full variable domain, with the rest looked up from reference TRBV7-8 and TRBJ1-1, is GAGVSQSPRYKVAKRGQDVALRCDPISGHVSLFWYQQALGQGPEFLTYFQNEAQLDKSGLPSDRFFAERPEGSVSTLKIQRTQQEDSAVYLCASSPIGPEAFFGQGTRLTVV.

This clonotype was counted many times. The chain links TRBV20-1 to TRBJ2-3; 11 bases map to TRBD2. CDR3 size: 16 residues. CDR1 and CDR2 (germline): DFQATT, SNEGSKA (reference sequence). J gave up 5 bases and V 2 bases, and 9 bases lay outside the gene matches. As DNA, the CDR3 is TGCAGTGCTAGAACACCACTAGCGGGAGTGGGAGATACGCAGTATTTT. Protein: CSARTPLAGVGDTQYF.

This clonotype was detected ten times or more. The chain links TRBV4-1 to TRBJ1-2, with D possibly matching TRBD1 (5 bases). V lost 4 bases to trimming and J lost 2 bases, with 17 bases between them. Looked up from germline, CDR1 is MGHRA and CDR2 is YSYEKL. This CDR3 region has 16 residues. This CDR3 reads CASSLPGRSNNYGYTF. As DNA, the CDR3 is TGCGCCAGCAGCCTTCCGGGGCGCTCCAACAACTATGGCTACACCTTC.

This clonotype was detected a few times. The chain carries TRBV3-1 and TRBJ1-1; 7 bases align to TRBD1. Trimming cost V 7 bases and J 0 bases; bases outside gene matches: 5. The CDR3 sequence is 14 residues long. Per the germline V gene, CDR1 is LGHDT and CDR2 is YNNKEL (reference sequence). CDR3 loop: CASTRQGLNTEAFF. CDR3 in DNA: TGTGCCAGCACCCGACAGGGACTGAACACTGAAGCTTTCTTT.

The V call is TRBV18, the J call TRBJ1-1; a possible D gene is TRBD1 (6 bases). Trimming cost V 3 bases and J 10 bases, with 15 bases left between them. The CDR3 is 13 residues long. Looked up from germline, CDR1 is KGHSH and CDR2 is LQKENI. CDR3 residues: CASSPPGQLTAFF. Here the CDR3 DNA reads TGTGCCAGCTCACCGCCGGGACAATTAACAGCTTTCTTT.

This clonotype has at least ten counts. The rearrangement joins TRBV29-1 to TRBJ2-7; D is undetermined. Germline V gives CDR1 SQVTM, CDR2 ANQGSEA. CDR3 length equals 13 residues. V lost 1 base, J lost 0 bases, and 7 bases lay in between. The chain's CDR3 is CSVEGLASYEQYF. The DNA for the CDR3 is TGCAGCGTTGAAGGACTCGCCTCCTACGAGCAGTACTTC.

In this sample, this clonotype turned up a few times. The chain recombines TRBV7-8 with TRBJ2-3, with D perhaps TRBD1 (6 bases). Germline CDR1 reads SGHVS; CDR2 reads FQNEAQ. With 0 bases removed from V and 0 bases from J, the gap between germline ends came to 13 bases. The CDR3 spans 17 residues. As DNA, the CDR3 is TGTGCCAGCAGCTTAGCGAGGACAGTTACTAGCACAGATACGCAGTATTTT. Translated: CASSLARTVTSTDTQYF.